This is a list of T cell receptor beta chains from one sample in a study of T cells in Graves' hyperthyroidism and ophthalmopathy. TCRdb fed the multiplex PCR reads into MiXCR, producing one record per CDR3 protein. The sample has 380,000 or so distinct CDR3 sequences, approximately 19% seen once. Sample: blood. All receptors derive from a woman between 18 and 29 years old with Graves' hyperthyroidism. Each CDR3 is given with its conserved first and last residue. Each record gives: J gene, D gene, clone size, CDR3 length, V gene, CDR3 protein, CDR3 DNA. The D gene is left open where the match is weak. The size entry gives once, few, many or a size class.

J: TRBJ2-7; D: TRBD1; size: many; length: 14; V: TRBV6-2/TRBV6-3; CDR3: CASKTRQGDYEQYF; DNA: TGTGCCAGCAAGACTCGACAGGGGGACTACGAGCAGTACTTC
J: TRBJ2-7; D: TRBD2; size: few; length: 13; V: TRBV6-5; CDR3: CASSYSGGSEQYF; DNA: TGTGCCAGCAGTTATAGCGGGGGGTCCGAGCAGTACTTC
J: TRBJ2-2; D: NA; size: many; length: 11; V: TRBV12-3/TRBV12-4; CDR3: CASSKYVELFF; DNA: TGTGCCAGCAGCAAATACGTTGAGCTGTTTTTT
J: TRBJ1-1; D: TRBD1; size: many; length: 17; V: TRBV3-1; CDR3: CASSQFSGTGGRTEAFF; DNA: TGTGCCAGCAGCCAATTTTCCGGGACAGGGGGCAGGACTGAAGCTTTCTTT
J: TRBJ2-2; D: NA; size: many; length: 14; V: TRBV20-1; CDR3: CSARAGRGAGELFF; DNA: TGCAGTGCTAGAGCCGGCAGGGGAGCCGGGGAGCTGTTTTTT
J: TRBJ2-5; D: NA; size: many; length: 14; V: TRBV5-6; CDR3: CASRGPGVGKTQYF; DNA: TGTGCCAGCAGGGGGCCAGGGGTTGGAAAGACCCAGTACTTC
J: TRBJ1-1; D: TRBD1; size: many; length: 13; V: TRBV28; CDR3: CASIDRGRTEAFF; DNA: TGTGCCAGCATTGACAGGGGGCGGACTGAAGCTTTCTTT
J: TRBJ2-2; D: NA; size: many; length: 13; V: TRBV2; CDR3: CAGGLSSTGELFF; DNA: TGTGCTGGGGGACTGTCGTCCACCGGGGAGCTGTTTTTT
J: TRBJ2-7; D: TRBD1; size: many; length: 15; V: TRBV6-1; CDR3: CASSMLGTGSGEQYF; DNA: TGTGCCAGCAGCATGCTGGGGACAGGGTCGGGTGAGCAGTACTTC
J: TRBJ1-5; D: NA; size: many; length: 12; V: TRBV24-1; CDR3: CATSDMNQPQHF; DNA: TGTGCCACCAGTGATATGAATCAGCCCCAGCATTTT
J: TRBJ2-5; D: NA; size: many; length: 14; V: TRBV7-8; CDR3: CASSLTRTEETQYF; DNA: TGTGCCAGCAGCTTAACCCGGACAGAAGAGACCCAGTACTTC
J: TRBJ1-1; D: NA; size: few; length: 17; V: TRBV13; CDR3: CASSLGVGTGPLTEAFF; DNA: TGTGCCAGCAGCTTAGGTGTTGGTACGGGACCTCTCACTGAAGCTTTCTTT
J: TRBJ2-2; D: NA; size: many; length: 14; V: TRBV9; CDR3: CASSVDQNTGELFF; DNA: TGTGCCAGCAGCGTAGATCAGAACACCGGGGAGCTGTTTTTT
J: TRBJ1-2; D: NA; size: many; length: 13; V: TRBV5-1; CDR3: CASSPDGNYGYTF; DNA: TGTGCCAGCAGCCCCGACGGGAACTATGGCTACACCTTC
J: TRBJ1-5; D: NA; size: few; length: 16; V: TRBV12-3/TRBV12-4; CDR3: CASSFRAGIGNQPQHF; DNA: TGTGCCAGCAGTTTTCGCGCAGGGATAGGCAATCAGCCCCAGCATTTT
J: TRBJ2-7; D: NA; size: many; length: 14; V: TRBV7-2; CDR3: CASSARDTNYEQYF; DNA: TGTGCCAGCAGCGCCCGGGACACCAACTACGAGCAGTACTTC
J: TRBJ2-2; D: NA; size: many; length: 16; V: TRBV6-5; CDR3: CASSYGGVRDTGELFF; DNA: TGTGCCAGCAGTTACGGCGGGGTTAGGGACACCGGGGAGCTGTTTTTT
J: TRBJ2-6; D: TRBD1; size: many; length: 18; V: TRBV7-3; CDR3: CASSLTGTGLAGANVLTF; DNA: TGTGCCAGCAGCTTGACCGGGACAGGCTTAGCTGGGGCCAACGTCCTGACTTTC
J: TRBJ2-5; D: NA; size: many; length: 15; V: TRBV6-5; CDR3: CASSYEGGTQETQYF; DNA: TGTGCCAGCAGTTACGAGGGGGGTACCCAAGAGACCCAGTACTTC
J: TRBJ1-1; D: NA; size: many; length: 13; V: TRBV5-1; CDR3: CASTRGEDTEAFF; DNA: TGCGCCAGCACTCGGGGCGAGGACACTGAAGCTTTCTTT
J: TRBJ1-2; D: NA; size: many; length: 15; V: TRBV6-1; CDR3: CASSEEESVGYGYTF; DNA: TGTGCCAGCAGTGAAGAAGAGAGCGTAGGGTATGGCTACACCTTC
J: TRBJ2-3; D: TRBD2; size: many; length: 15; V: TRBV20-1; CDR3: CSWTSGGASTDTQYF; DNA: TGCAGTTGGACTAGCGGGGGGGCTAGCACAGATACGCAGTATTTT